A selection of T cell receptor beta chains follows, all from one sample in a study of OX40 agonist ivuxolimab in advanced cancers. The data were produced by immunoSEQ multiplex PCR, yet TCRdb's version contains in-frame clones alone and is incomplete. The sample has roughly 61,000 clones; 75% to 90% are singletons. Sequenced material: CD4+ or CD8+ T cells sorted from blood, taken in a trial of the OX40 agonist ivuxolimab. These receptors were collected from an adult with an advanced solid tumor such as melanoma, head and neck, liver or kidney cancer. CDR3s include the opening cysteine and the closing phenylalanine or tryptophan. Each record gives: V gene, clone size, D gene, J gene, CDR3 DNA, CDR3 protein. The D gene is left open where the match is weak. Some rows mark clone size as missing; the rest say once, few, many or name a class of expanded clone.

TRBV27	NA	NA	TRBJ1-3	TGTGCCAGCAGCCAAAGGGGGGGAAGAAACACCATATATTTT	CASSQRGGRNTIYF
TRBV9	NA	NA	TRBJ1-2	TGTGCCAGCAGCACCCTGAGCGGGCGCAACTATGGCTACACCTTC	CASSTLSGRNYGYTF
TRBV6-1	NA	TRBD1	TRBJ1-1	TGTGCCAGCAGTGAAAGGACAGGGATTGACACTGAAGCTTTCTTT	CASSERTGIDTEAFF
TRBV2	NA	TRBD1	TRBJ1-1	TGTGCCAGCATCGACAGGGGGCGAAGCACTGAAGCTTTCTTT	CASIDRGRSTEAFF
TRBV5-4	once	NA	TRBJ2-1	TGTGCCAGCAGCTTGGTATCCGTAAGTAGGGGCGATGAGCAGTTCTTC	CASSLVSVSRGDEQFF
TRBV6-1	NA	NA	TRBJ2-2	TGTGCCAGCAGTGTACTTCGAGAGGTCACCGGGGAGCTGTTTTTT	CASSVLREVTGELFF
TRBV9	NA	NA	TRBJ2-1	TGTGCCAGCAGCGAGGCCCAGACCTCCTACAATGAGCAGTTCTTC	CASSEAQTSYNEQFF
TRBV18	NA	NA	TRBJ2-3	TGTGCCAGCTCACCACAGGGTGGCACAGATACGCAGTATTTT	CASSPQGGTDTQYF
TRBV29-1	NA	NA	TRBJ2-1	TGCAGCGTTGAACCCCTCCGAGGGCTGAACTACAATGAGCAGTTCTTC	CSVEPLRGLNYNEQFF
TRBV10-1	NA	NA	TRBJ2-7	TGCGCCAGCAGTGACGGGCAGTCCTACGAGCAGTACTTC	CASSDGQSYEQYF
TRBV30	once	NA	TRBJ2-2	TGTGCCTGGAGGCCAGGGACCGGGGAGCTGTTTTTT	CAWRPGTGELFF
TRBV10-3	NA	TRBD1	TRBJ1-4	TGTGCCATCAGCGCCATGACAGGGACCACTGAAAAACTGTTTTTT	CAISAMTGTTEKLFF
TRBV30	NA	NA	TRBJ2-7	TGTGCCTGGAACCGGGACACGGAGAGGCAGTACTTC	CAWNRDTERQYF
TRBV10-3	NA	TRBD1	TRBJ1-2	TGTGCCATCAGTGAGCGGCCAGGGGGCGGGTATGGCTACACCTTC	CAISERPGGGYGYTF
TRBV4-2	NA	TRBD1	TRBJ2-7	TGTGCCAGCAGTACACCGGGACAGGGGATCCACGGGCAGTACTTC	CASSTPGQGIHGQYF
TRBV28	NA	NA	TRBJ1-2	TGTGCCAGCAGTCCCATAGCAGGGCTAAATGGCTACACCTTC	CASSPIAGLNGYTF
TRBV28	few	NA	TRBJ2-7	TGTGCCAGTACCGGGCCCGGGGGCGAGCAGTACTTC	CASTGPGGEQYF
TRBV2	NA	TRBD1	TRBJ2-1	TGTGCCAGCATAGGGACAGGAACTCGTTTTGAGCAGTTCTTC	CASIGTGTRFEQFF
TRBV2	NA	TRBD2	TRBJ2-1	TGTGCCAGCAGGATTGCCCCAGCGGGAGGATACAATGAGCAGTTCTTC	CASRIAPAGGYNEQFF
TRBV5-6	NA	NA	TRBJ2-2	TGTGCCAGCAGCTTGGGGACGACGTGGCCCGGGGAGCTGTTTTTT	CASSLGTTWPGELFF
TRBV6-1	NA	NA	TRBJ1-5	TGTGCCAGCAGTGAGCACAGTTATAGCAATCAGCCCCAGCATTTT	CASSEHSYSNQPQHF
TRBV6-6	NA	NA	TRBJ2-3	TGTGCCAGCAGTACTATCTCCCCATCAGATACGCAGTATTTT	CASSTISPSDTQYF
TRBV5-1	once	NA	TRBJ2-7	TGCGCCAGCAGCTGGAACGGGGCGGCTCCCGCGTCCTACGAGCAGTACTTC	CASSWNGAAPASYEQYF
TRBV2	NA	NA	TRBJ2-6	TGTGCCAGCAGTACAGGGCTTGGGGCCAACGTCCTGACTTTC	CASSTGLGANVLTF
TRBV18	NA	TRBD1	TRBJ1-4	TGTGCCAGCTCACCTGGACAGGGGTTCGAAAAACTGTTTTTT	CASSPGQGFEKLFF
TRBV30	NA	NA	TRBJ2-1	TGTGCCTGGAGTGTTGGGGCTTTGGGTAATGAGCAGTTCTTC	CAWSVGALGNEQFF
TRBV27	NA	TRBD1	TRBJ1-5	TGTGCCAGCAGTTTTGGGGACAGGGGGCAGCCCCAGCATTTT	CASSFGDRGQPQHF
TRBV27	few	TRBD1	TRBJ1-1	TGTGCCAGCAGGGACAGGGGGCTGTGGACTGAAGCTTTCTTT	CASRDRGLWTEAFF
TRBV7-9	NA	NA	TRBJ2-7	TGTGCCAGCAGCCTACGCTTTTCCGAGCAGTACTTC	CASSLRFSEQYF
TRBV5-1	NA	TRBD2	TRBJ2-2	TGCGCCAGCAGGGGACTAGCGGGAGTTGGGGAGCTGTTTTTT	CASRGLAGVGELFF
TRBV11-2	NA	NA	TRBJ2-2	TGTGCCAGCAGCGGGGGGCCCTCGAACACCGGGGAGCTGTTTTTT	CASSGGPSNTGELFF
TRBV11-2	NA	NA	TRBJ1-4	TGTGCCAGCAGCTTAGGCGGCTGGGGCGTTGAAAAACTGTTTTTT	CASSLGGWGVEKLFF
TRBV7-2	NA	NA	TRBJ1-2	TGTGCCAGCAGCAACAGGGTTGGCTACACCTTC	CASSNRVGYTF
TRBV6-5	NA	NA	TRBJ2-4	TGTGCCAGCAGTGCTACAGGGAAAAACATTCAGTACTTC	CASSATGKNIQYF
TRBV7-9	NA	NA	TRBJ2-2	TGTGCCAGCAGCATGGGGGCCGGTGATCACGGGGAGCTGTTTTTT	CASSMGAGDHGELFF
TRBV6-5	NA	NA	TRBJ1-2	TGTGCCAGCAGTTACTCGTATAAGGGACACTATGGCTACACCTTC	CASSYSYKGHYGYTF
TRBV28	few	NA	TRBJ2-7	TGTGCCAGCGGTTACGAGCAGTACTTC	CASGYEQYF
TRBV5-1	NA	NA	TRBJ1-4	TGCGCCAGCAGCTTGGCAGGCTTTGGTGAAAAACTGTTTTTT	CASSLAGFGEKLFF
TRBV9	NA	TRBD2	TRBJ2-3	TGTGCCAGCAGCGTAGCGGGAGGGTTAGATACGCAGTATTTT	CASSVAGGLDTQYF
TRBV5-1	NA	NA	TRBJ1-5	TGCGCCAGCAGCCTCCAGGGGAGAGATCAGCCCCAGCATTTT	CASSLQGRDQPQHF
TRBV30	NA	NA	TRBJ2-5	TGTGCCTGGAGTGTAGCGGGCCAAGAGACCCAGTACTTC	CAWSVAGQETQYF
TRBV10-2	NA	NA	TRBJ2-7	TGCGCCAGCAGTGAGTACCCCTATAGGGCTGGATCCTACGAGCAGTACTTC	CASSEYPYRAGSYEQYF
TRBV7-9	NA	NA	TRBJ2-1	TGTGCCAGCAGCTTAGACCACTACAATGAGCAGTTCTTC	CASSLDHYNEQFF
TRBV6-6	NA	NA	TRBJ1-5	TGTGCCAGCAGTTCGCAGGGTGAGCAGCCCCAGCATTTT	CASSSQGEQPQHF
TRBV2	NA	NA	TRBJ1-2	TGTGCCAGCAGTGACGAAGGCCTCGGTGTCGGCTACACCTTC	CASSDEGLGVGYTF
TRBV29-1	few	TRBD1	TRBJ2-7	TGCAGCGTCGTAAAGACAGGGCGGCACGAGCAGTACTTC	CSVVKTGRHEQYF
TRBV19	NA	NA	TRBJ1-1	TGTGCCAGTATTACTCTAGCGAGCACTGAAGCTTTCTTT	CASITLASTEAFF
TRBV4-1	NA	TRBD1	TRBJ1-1	TGCGCCAGCCGACGAACAGGGGACACTGAAGCTTTCTTT	CASRRTGDTEAFF
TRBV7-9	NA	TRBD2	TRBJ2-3	TGTGCCAGCAGCTCCCAGGGGTCTAGCGGGAGGGCCGAAGATACGCAGTATTTT	CASSSQGSSGRAEDTQYF
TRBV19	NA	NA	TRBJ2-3	TGTGCCAGTAGTATAGAGGACCTCCGTACAGATACGCAGTATTTT	CASSIEDLRTDTQYF
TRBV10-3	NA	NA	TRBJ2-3	TGTGCCATCAGTGAGGGGGTAGTCGCAGATACGCAGTATTTT	CAISEGVVADTQYF
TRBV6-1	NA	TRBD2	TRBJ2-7	TGTGCCAGCAGGCGGACTAGCGGGAGTTTCAACGAGCAGTACTTC	CASRRTSGSFNEQYF
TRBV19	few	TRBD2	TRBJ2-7	TGTGCCAGTAGTATGTCTAGCGGGGTCTCATCCTACGAGCAGTACTTC	CASSMSSGVSSYEQYF
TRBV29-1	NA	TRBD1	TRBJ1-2	TGCAGCGCCTTAGGACAGGGGGCTGCGAGTGGCTACACCTTC	CSALGQGAASGYTF
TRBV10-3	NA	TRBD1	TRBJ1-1	TGTGCCATCAGGACTAGGGACAGGGGAACTGAAGCTTTCTTT	CAIRTRDRGTEAFF
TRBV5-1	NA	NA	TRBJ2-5	TGCGCCAGCAGCTTGGTGCCCTCTCAAGAGACCCAGTACTTC	CASSLVPSQETQYF
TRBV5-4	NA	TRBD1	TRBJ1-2	TGTGCCAGCAGCTTAGGGCTTACAGGGGACTCCACCTTC	CASSLGLTGDSTF